The sample holds a few counts of the clone carrying this T cell receptor (beta chain). Its matching antigen is unknown. This same CDR3 is encoded by further DNA sequences in the sample. The CDR3 length is 14 residues. Trimming left V 3 bases short and J 0 bases short, with 7 bases between. In germline, CDR1 is MDHEN, CDR2 SYDVKM. The record originates from a study of shared clonotypes between healthy human individuals. Study results and caveats: The expectation was that sequencing depth would affect clonotype sharing among donors.

The study drew its donors from healthy HIV-negative adults without recent acute infections or vaccinations. The authors split each subset's genomic DNA evenly across several immunoSEQ plates. Unsorted PBMC replicate PCRs used 300 ng DNA, 32,000 or so T cell genomes. Profiled with immunoSEQ multiplex PCR; TCRdb holds only in-frame clones, not every one. The sample yields 450,000 or so clones, 60% to 80% seen once. This TCR came from a woman in her forties in good health. Some clones in this sample may be carry-over from other donors' samples. The rearrangement uses TRBV28 and TRBJ2-3; tentative D call: TRBD2 (5 bases). The sequenced sample consisted of PBMCs. CDR3 in DNA: TGTGCCAGCAGTTTTGGCGGGAGCACAGATACGCAGTATTTT. The encoded protein is CASSFGGSTDTQYF.